This T cell receptor beta chain appears in the sequencing data of a study of cytomegalovirus exposure and HLA in healthy donors. Study-wide points: Association of 16,951 TCR beta sequences with HLA alleles was found at 0.05 false discovery rate in a later analysis. The authors assumed roughly uniform sequencing depth across donors for presence/absence analyses.

Comment on this clone: The target antigen is unknown.

In the PCR, 60 Vbeta and 13 Jbeta primers were used. Data came from immunoSEQ multiplex PCR; TCRdb stores just in-frame clones and leaves some out. This table holds 95,000 to 100,000 clones, approximately 76% found once. The CDR3 runs to 15 residues. Germline V gene data show CDR1 as MDHEN and CDR2 as SYDVKM. J was trimmed by 7 bases and V by 5 bases; bases with no gene match: 10. The clonotype comes from a man aged 40-49 years in good health and CMV-seronegative. The chain joins TRBV28 to TRBJ1-5; 8 nucleotides match TRBD1. Source material: PBMCs. CDR3 loop: CASSPTGGHGQPQHF. The DNA of the CDR3 is TGTGCCAGCAGTCCCACAGGGGGACACGGGCAGCCCCAGCATTTT.